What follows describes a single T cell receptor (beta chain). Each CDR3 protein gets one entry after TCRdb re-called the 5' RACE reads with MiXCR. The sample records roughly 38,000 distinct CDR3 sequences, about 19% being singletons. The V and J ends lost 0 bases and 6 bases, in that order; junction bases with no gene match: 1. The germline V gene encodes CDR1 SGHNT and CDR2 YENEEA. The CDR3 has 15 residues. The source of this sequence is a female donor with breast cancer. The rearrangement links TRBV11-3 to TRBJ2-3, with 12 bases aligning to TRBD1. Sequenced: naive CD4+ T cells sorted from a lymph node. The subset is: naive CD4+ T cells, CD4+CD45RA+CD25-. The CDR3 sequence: CASSLEGTGGDTQYF. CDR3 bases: TGTGCCAGCAGCTTAGAGGGGACAGGGGGCGATACGCAGTATTTT.